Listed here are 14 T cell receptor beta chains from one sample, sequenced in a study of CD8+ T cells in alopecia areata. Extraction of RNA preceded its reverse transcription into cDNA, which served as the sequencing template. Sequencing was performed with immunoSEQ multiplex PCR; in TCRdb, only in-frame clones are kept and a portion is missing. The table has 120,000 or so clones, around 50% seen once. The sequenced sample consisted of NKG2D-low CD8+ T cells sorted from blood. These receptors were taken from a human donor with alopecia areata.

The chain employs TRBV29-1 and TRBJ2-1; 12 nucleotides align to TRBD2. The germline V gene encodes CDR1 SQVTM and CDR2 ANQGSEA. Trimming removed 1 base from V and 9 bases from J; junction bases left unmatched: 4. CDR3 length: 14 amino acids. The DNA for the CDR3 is TGCAGCGTTGAAGGCGGACTAGCGGGAATTGAGCAGTTCTTC. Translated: CSVEGGLAGIEQFF.

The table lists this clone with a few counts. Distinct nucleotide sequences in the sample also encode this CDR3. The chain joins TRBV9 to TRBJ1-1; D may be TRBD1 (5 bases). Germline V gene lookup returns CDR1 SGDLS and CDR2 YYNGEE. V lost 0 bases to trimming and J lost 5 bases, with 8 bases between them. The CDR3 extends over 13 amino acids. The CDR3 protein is CASSVGGSTEAFF. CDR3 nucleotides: TGTGCCAGCAGCGTAGGGGGGTCGACTGAAGCTTTCTTT. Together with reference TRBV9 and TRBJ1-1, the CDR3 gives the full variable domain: DSGVTQTPKHLITATGQRVTLRCSPRSGDLSVYWYQQSLDQGLQFLIQYYNGEERAKGNILERFSAQQFPDLHSELNLSSLELGDSALYFCASSVGGSTEAFFGQGTRLTVV.

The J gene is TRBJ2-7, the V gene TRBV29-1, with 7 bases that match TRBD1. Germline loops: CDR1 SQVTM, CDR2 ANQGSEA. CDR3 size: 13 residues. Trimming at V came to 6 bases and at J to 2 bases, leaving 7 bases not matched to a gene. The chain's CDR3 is CSVTGQTTYEQYF. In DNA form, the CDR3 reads TGCAGCGTCACGGGACAGACCACCTACGAGCAGTACTTC.

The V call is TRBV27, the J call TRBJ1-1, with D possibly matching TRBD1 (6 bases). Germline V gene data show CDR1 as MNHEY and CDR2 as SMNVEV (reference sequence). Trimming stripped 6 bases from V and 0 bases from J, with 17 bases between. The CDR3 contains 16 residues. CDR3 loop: CASSPIRGQMNTEAFF. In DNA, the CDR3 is TGTGCCAGCAGCCCGATCAGAGGACAGATGAACACTGAAGCTTTCTTT.

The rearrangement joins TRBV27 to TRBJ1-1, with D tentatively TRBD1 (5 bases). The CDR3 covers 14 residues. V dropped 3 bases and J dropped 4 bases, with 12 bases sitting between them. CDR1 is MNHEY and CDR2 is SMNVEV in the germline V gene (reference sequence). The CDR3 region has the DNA TGTGCCAGCAGTTTTGGGGCGGGGTTCACTGAAGCTTTCTTT. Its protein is CASSFGAGFTEAFF.

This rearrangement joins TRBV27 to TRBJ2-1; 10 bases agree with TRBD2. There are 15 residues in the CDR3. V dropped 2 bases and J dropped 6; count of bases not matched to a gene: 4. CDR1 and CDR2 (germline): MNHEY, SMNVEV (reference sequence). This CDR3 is CASSLQAGGPNEQFF. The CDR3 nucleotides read TGTGCCAGCAGTTTACAAGCGGGAGGGCCCAATGAGCAGTTCTTC.

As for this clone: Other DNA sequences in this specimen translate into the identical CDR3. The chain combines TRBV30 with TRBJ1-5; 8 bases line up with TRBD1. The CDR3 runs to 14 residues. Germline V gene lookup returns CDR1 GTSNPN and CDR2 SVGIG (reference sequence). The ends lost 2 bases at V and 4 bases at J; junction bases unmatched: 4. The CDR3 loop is CAWSLGQGNQPQHF. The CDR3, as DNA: TGTGCCTGGAGTCTCGGACAGGGTAATCAGCCCCAGCATTTT.

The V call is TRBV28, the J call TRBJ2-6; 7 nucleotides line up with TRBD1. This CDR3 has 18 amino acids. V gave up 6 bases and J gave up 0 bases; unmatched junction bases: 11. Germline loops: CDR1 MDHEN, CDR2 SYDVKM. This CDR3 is CASSSPGQSFSGANVLTF. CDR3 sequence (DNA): TGTGCCAGCAGCTCTCCGGGACAGAGTTTCTCTGGGGCCAACGTCCTGACTTTC.

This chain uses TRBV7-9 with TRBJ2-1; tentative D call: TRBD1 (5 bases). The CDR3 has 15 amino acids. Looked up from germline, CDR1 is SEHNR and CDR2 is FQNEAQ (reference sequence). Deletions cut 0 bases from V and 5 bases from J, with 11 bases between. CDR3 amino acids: CASSLAQGRDNEQFF. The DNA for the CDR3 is TGTGCCAGCAGCTTAGCGCAGGGTCGGGACAATGAGCAGTTCTTC.

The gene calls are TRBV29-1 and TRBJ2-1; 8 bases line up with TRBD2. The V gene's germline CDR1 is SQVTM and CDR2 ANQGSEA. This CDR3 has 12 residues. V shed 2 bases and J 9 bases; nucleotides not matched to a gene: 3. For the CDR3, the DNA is TGCAGCGTTGAAAAGCGGGAGACTGAGCAGTTCTTC. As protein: CSVEKRETEQFF.

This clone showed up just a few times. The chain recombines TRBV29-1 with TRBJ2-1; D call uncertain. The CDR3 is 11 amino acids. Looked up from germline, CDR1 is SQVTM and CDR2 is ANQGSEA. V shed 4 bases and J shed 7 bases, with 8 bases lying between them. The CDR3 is CSVGIGNEQFF. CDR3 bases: TGCAGCGTTGGGATAGGAAATGAGCAGTTCTTC.

The CDR3 region is CASTPTTGRTYEQYF. The CDR3 DNA follows: TGCGCCAGCACGCCAACCACCGGCCGCACCTACGAGCAGTACTTC. V usage is TRBV4-3 and J usage is TRBJ2-7; D not resolved. CDR1 is LGHNA and CDR2 is YSLEER in the germline V gene. V gave up 7 bases and J gave up 2 bases, with 18 bases separating them. The CDR3 covers 15 residues.

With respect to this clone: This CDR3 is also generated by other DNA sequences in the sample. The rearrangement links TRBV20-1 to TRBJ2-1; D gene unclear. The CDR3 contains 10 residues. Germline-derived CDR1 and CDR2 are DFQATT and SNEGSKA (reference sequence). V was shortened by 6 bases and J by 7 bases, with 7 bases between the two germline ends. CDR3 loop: CSAGSNEQFF. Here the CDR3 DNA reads TGCAGTGCGGGATCGAATGAGCAGTTCTTC.

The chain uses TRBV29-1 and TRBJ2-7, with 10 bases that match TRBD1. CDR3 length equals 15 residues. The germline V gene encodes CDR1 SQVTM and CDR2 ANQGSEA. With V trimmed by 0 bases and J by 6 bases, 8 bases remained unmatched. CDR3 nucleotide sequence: TGCAGCGTTGAAGATCAGGGGACAGGGGAGGGCGAGCAGTACTTC. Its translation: CSVEDQGTGEGEQYF.